Each of the 5 T cell receptor beta chains below was sequenced from the same sample in a study of blood T cell repertoires in COVID-19. Profiling relied on immunoSEQ multiplex PCR, and the TCRdb table lists in-frame clones only, not all of them. The profile covers over 100,000 clones, with over 60% appearing a single time and about 4.5% taken by the ten largest. The sample comprised peripheral blood. The receptors shown here come from a human donor in a cohort sampled during active or convalescent COVID-19.

The count of this clone is one. V is TRBV4-1 and J is TRBJ2-7, with TRBD2 identical over 9 bases. CDR3 length: 15 amino acids. V lost 2 bases, J lost 3 bases, and 5 bases stayed unmatched. CDR1 and CDR2 (germline): MGHRA, YSYEKL. CDR3 bases: TGCGCCAGCAGCCAATTCGGCGGGAGGGTCTACGAGCAGTACTTC. Amino acid sequence: CASSQFGGRVYEQYF.

The V and J genes are TRBV2 and TRBJ2-3; 8 positions match TRBD1. CDR1 is SNHLY and CDR2 is FYNNEI in the germline V gene. The CDR3 contains 19 residues. J gave up 1 base and V 4 bases, and 16 bases lay outside the gene matches. This CDR3 is CASSGRDRGRAGGTDTQYF. In DNA, the CDR3 is TGTGCCAGCAGTGGGAGAGACAGGGGTCGGGCCGGGGGCACAGATACGCAGTATTTT.

The rearrangement links TRBV6-5 to TRBJ2-3; TRBD1 agrees at 10 bases. CDR3 length: 15 residues. The germline V gene has CDR1 MNHEY and CDR2 SVGAGI. V lost 5 bases and J lost 5; bases outside the gene matches: 7. CDR3 sequence (DNA): TGTGCCAGCAGTACCAGGGGACAGGGGCAAGATACGCAGTATTTT. The encoded protein is CASSTRGQGQDTQYF.

The V gene is TRBV18, the J gene TRBJ1-4; TRBD1 matches 9 bases. V lost 3 bases to trimming and J lost 0 bases; unmatched junction nucleotides: 2. The CDR3 contains 16 residues. Germline CDR1 KGHSH, CDR2 LQKENI. CDR3 nucleotide sequence: TGTGCCAGCTCACCCTGGACAGGGGCAACTAATGAAAAACTGTTTTTT. Residues: CASSPWTGATNEKLFF. The full variable domain, with the rest looked up from reference TRBV18 and TRBJ1-4, is NAGVMQNPRHLVRRRGQEARLRCSPMKGHSHVYWYRQLPEEGLKFMVYLQKENIIDESGMPKERFSAEFPKEGPSILRIQQVVRGDSAAYFCASSPWTGATNEKLFFGSGTQLSVL.

V and J are TRBV5-4 and TRBJ2-7, with TRBD2 matching 11 bases. Germline V gives CDR1 SGHNT, CDR2 YYREEE (reference sequence). The V and J ends lost 3 bases and 2 bases, in that order; junction bases with no gene match: 4. This CDR3 is 15 amino acids long. CDR3 nucleotide sequence: TGTGCCAGCAGCTATCCTAGCGGGAGGACCTACGAGCAGTACTTC. This sequence encodes CASSYPSGRTYEQYF.